This T cell receptor beta chain was captured by sequencing in a study of CD8 T cells in ankylosing spondylitis (dated by TCRdb to the late 2010s). General notes on the study: The study profiled T cell receptor beta repertoires in healthy donors and ankylosing spondylitis patients to find disease-linked TCR variants. The full study cohort was made up of over 20 ankylosing spondylitis patients and about a hundred healthy donors. Peripheral blood was sampled, and synovial fluid was additionally collected from ankylosing spondylitis patients. Here is what the overall study found, with its caveats: Some TCR beta motif variants had previously been reported in synovial fluid and blood of reactive arthritis patients, which suggested common disease-initiation mechanisms. A TCR beta motif of several highly homologous amino acid variants appeared characteristic of blood from ankylosing spondylitis patients. According to the report, matched synovial fluid samples from ankylosing spondylitis patients were significantly enriched for the disease-linked clones. The disease-linked clones had a CD8+ phenotype and were found at relatively low frequencies in peripheral blood.

This sample was sequenced with an Illumina HiSeq 2500. Quantitative 5'-RACE with molecular barcodes was used to prepare TCR beta libraries. Turning to the authors' computational methods: A new computational method, built on a probabilistic model of VDJ rearrangement, was used to identify disease-linked TCR variants. TCRdb reran the public reads through fastp at Q25 and MiXCR, keeping productive beta chains. For every CDR3 protein sequence, its rows merge into one entry that carries the most common genes and DNA. In this record, the V and J calls reflect TCRdb's handling and not the investigators' own analysis. The sample table records roughly 280,000 distinct CDR3 sequences; roughly 20% of these occur just once. The ten largest clones represent under 8.5% of the sample. CDR1 and CDR2, per the germline V gene, are MDHEN and SYDVKM. The CDR3 goes from the cysteine to the phenylalanine over 14 residues. The entry retains the CDR3 DNA only, 42 bases that are in frame from base 1.

Worth noting for this clonotype: The antigen it binds to is not known. The junction differs from germline at one of its ends, possibly a read error.

Sequencing input: blood, either unsorted or a sorted T cell fraction (not recorded which). The clonotype comes from a male donor with ankylosing spondylitis or in good health (not recorded which). Recombination linked TRBV28 to TRBJ2-5, with 7 bases aligning to TRBD1. The nucleotides are TGTGCCAGCAGGATACCGGGACAGCAAGAGACCCCGTACTTC. It translates as CASRIPGQQETPYF.